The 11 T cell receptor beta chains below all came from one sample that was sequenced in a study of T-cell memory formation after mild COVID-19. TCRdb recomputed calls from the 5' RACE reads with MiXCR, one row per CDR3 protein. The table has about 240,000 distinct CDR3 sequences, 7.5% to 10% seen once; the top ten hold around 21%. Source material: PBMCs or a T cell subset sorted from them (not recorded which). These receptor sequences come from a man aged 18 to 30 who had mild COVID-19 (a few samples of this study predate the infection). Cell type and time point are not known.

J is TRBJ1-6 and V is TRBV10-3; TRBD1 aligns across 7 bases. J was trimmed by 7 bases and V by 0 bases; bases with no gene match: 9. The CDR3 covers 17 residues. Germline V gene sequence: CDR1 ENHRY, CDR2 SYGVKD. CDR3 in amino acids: CAISESAITGENSPLHF. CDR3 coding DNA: TGTGCCATCAGTGAGTCCGCAATTACAGGGGAGAATTCACCCCTCCACTTT.

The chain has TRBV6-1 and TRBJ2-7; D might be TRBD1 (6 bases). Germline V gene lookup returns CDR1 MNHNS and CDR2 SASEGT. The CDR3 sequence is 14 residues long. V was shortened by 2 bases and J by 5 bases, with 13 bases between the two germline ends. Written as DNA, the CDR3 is TGTGCCAGCAGTGAACCGGCCGAGGGGGACGAGCAGTACGTC. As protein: CASSEPAEGDEQYV.

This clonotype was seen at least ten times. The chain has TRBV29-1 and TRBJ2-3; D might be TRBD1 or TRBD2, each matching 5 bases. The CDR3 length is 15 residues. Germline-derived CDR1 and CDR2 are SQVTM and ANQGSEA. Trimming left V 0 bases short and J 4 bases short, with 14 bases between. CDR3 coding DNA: TGCAGCGTTGAAGATATGGGGACGGACCCAGATACGCAGTATTTT. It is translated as CSVEDMGTDPDTQYF.

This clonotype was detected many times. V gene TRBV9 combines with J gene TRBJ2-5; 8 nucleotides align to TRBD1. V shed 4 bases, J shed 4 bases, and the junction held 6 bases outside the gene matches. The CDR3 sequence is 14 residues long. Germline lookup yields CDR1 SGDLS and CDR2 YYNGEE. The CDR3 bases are TGTGCCAGCAGCTTAGGACAGGGCCGAGAGACCCAGTACTTC. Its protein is CASSLGQGRETQYF.

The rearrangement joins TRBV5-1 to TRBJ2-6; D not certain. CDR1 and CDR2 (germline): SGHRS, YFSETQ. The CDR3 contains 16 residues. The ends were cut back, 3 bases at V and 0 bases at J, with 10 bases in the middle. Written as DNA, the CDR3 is TGCGCCAGCAGCTCCGACGCGGTCTCTGGGGCCAACGTCCTGACTTTC. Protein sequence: CASSSDAVSGANVLTF.

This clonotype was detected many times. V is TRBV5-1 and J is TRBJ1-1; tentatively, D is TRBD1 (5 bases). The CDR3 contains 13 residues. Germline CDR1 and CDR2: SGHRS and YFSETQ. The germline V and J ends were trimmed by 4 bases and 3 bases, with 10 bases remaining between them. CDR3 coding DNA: TGCGCCAGCAGCAAAGGACACGACACTGAAGCTTTCTTT. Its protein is CASSKGHDTEAFF. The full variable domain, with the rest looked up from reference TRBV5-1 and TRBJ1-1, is KAGVTQTPRYLIKTRGQQVTLSCSPISGHRSVSWYQQTPGQGLQFLFEYFSETQRNKGNFPGRFSGRQFSNSRSEMNVSTLELGDSALYLCASSKGHDTEAFFGQGTRLTVV.

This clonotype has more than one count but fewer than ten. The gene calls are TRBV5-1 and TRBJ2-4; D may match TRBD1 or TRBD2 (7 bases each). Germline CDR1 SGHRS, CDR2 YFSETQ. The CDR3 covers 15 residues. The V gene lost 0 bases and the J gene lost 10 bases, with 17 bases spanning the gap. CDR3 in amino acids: CASSLGAGGDSIQYF. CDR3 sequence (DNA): TGCGCCAGCAGCTTGGGCGCAGGGGGGGATAGTATTCAGTACTTC.

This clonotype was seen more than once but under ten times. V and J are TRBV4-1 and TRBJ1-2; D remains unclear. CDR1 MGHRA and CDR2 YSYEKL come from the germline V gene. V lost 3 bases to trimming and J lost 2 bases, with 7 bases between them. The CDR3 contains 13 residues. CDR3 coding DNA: TGCGCCAGCAGCCAGGCAACGAACTATGGCTACACCTTC. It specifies CASSQATNYGYTF.

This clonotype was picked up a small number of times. The CDR3 loop reads CSARDSGTGNLGYTF. The CDR3 nucleotides read TGCAGTGCTAGAGACTCCGGGACAGGCAATCTGGGCTACACCTTC. The chain recombines TRBV20-1 with TRBJ1-2; 8 bases agree with TRBD1. The CDR3 is made up of 15 amino acids. CDR1 DFQATT and CDR2 SNEGSKA come from the germline V gene (reference sequence). Germline trimming cut 0 bases from V and 8 bases from J; bases unmatched to any gene: 11.

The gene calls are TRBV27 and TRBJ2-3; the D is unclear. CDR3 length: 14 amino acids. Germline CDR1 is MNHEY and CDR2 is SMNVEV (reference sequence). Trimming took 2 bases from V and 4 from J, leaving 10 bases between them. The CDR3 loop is CASSLDGSADTQYF. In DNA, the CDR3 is TGTGCCAGCAGTTTAGACGGGTCGGCAGATACGCAGTATTTT.

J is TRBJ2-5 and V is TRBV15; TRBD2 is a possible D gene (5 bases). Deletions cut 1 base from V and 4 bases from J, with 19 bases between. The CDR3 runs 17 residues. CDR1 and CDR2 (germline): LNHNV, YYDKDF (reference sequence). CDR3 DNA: TGTGCCACCAGCAGAGGGGCTAGCCATCCGGCGGGAGAGACCCAGTACTTC. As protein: CATSRGASHPAGETQYF.